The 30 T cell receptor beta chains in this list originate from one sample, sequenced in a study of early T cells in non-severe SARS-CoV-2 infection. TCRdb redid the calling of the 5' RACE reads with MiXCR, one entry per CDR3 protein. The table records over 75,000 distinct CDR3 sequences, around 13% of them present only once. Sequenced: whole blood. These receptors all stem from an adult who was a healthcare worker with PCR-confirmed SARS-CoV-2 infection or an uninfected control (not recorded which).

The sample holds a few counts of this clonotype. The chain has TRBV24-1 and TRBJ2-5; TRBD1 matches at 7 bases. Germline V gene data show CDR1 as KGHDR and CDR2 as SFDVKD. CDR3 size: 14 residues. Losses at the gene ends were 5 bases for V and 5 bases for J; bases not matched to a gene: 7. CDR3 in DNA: TGTGCCACCAGTGCCGCAGGGGGTGCGGAGACCCAGTACTTC. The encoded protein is CATSAAGGAETQYF.

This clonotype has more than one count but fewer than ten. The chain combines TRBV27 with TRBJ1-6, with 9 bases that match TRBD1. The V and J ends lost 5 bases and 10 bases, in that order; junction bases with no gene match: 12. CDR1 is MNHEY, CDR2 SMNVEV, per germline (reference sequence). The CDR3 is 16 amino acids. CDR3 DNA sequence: TGTGCCAGCAGTCCCGGGACCGGGACAGGGCCCTCACCCCTCCACTTT. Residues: CASSPGTGTGPSPLHF.

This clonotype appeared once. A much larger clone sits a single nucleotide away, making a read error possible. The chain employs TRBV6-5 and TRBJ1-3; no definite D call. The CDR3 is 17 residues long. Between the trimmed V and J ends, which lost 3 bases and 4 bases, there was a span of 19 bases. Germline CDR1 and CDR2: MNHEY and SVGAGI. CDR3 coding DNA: TGTGCCAGCAGTTATGTAAACCTATGGTACCCGGGAAACACCATATATTTT. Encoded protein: CASSYVNLWYPGNTIYF.

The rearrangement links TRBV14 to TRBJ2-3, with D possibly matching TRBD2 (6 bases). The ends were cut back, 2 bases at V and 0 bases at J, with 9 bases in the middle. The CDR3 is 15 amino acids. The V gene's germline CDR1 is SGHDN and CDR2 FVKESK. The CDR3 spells CASSQRLDSTDTQYF. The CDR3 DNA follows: TGTGCCAGCAGCCAACGACTAGATAGCACAGATACGCAGTATTTT.

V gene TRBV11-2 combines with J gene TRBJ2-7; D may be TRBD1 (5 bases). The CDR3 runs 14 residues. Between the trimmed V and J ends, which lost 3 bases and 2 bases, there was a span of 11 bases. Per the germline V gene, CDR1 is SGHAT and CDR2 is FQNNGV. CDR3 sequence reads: CASSFAAGPYEQYF. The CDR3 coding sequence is TGTGCCAGCAGCTTCGCGGCAGGGCCCTACGAGCAGTACTTC.

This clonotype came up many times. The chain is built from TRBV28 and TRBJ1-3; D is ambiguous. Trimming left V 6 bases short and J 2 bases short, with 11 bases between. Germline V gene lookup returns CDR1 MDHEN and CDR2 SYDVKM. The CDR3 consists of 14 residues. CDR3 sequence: CASRETRPGNTIYF. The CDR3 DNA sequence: TGTGCCAGCAGGGAGACGCGTCCTGGAAACACCATATATTTT.

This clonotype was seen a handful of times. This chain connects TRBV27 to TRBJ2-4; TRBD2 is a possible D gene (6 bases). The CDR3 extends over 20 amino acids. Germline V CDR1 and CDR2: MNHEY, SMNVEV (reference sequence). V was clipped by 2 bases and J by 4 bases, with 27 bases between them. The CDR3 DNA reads TGTGCCAGCAGTTTAAGAGGTTTGGGCCAGCCGGGACTGCTTAAAAACATTCAGTACTTC. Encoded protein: CASSLRGLGQPGLLKNIQYF.

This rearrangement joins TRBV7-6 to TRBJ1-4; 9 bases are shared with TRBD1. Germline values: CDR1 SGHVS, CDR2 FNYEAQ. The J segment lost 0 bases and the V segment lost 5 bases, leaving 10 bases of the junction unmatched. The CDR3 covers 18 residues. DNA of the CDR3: TGTGCCAGCAGCCCCAAAGGGGGACAGGGCACAACTAATGAAAAACTGTTTTTT. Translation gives CASSPKGGQGTTNEKLFF.

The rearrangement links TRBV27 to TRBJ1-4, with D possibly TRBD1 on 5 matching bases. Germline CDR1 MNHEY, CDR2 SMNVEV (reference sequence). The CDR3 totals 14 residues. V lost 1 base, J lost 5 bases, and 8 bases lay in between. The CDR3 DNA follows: TGTGCCAGCAGTTTATTTGGGGCGAATGAAAAACTGTTTTTT. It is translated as CASSLFGANEKLFF.

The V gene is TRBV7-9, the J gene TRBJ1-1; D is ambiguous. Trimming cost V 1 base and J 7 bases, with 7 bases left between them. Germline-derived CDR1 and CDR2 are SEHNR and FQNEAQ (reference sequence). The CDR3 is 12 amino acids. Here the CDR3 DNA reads TGTGCCAGCAGCTTAGTCCGGAATGAAGCTTTCTTT. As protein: CASSLVRNEAFF.

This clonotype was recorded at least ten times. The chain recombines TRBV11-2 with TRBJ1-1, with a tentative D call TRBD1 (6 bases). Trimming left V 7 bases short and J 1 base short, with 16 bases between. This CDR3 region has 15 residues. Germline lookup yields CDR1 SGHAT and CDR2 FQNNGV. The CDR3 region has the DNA TGTGCCAGCACCCCCGGGACAAAGGGGAACACTGAAGCTTTCTTT. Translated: CASTPGTKGNTEAFF.

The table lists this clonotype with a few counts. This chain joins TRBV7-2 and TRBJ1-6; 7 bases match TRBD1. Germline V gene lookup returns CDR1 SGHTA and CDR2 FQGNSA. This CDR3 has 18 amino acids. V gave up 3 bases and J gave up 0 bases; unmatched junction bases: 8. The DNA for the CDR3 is TGTGCCAGCAGCTTCCAAAGGGGGCAAAGCTCCTATAATTCACCCCTCCACTTT. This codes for CASSFQRGQSSYNSPLHF.

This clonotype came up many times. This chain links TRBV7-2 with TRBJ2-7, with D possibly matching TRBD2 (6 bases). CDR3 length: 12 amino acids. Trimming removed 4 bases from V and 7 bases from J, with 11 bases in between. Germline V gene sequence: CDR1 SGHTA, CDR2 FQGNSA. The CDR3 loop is CASSSKRVEQYF. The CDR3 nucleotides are TGTGCCAGCAGCTCCAAGCGGGTAGAGCAGTACTTC.

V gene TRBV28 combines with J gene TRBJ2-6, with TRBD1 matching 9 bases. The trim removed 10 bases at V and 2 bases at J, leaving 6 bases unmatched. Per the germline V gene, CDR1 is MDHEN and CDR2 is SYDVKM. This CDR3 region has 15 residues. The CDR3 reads CATAQGAAGANVLTF. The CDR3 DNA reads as TGTGCCACCGCACAGGGGGCAGCTGGGGCCAACGTCCTGACTTTC.

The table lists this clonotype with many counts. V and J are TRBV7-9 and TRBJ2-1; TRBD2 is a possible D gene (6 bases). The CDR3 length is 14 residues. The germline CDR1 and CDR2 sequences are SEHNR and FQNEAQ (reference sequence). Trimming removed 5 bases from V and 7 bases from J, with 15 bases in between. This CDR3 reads CASSPPGGGNEQFF. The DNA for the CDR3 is TGTGCCAGCAGCCCTCCCGGTGGAGGGAATGAGCAGTTCTTC.

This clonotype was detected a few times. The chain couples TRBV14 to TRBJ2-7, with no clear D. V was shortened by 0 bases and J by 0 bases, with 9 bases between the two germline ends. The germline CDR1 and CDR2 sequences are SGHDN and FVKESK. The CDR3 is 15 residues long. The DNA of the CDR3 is TGTGCCAGCAGCCAAGACCGCGTTCACTCCTACGAGCAGTACTTC. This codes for CASSQDRVHSYEQYF.

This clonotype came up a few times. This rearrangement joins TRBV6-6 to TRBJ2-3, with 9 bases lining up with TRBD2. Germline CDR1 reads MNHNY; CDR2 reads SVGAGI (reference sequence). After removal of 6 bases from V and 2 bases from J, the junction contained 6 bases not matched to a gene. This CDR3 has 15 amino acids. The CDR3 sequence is CASRGSGGFTDTQYF. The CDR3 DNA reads TGTGCCAGCAGGGGAAGCGGGGGGTTCACAGATACGCAGTATTTT.

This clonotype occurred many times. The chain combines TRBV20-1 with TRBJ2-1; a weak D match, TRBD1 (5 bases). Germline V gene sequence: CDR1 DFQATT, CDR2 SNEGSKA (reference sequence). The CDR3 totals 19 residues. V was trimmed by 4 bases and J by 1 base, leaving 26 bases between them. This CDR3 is CSATKQESLTSRSYNEQFF. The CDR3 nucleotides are TGCAGTGCTACAAAACAGGAATCGTTGACCTCGAGGTCCTACAATGAGCAGTTCTTC.

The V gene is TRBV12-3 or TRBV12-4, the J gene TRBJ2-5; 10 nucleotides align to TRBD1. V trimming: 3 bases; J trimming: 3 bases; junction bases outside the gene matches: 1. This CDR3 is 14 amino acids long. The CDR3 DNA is TGTGCCAGCAGTTTGGGGACAGGGGAAGAGACCCAGTACTTC. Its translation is CASSLGTGEETQYF.

The CDR3 spells CASSLSPAPSGNTIYF. Written as DNA, the CDR3 is TGTGCCAGCAGCCTTTCCCCCGCACCCTCTGGAAACACCATATATTTT. The genes are TRBV11-2 and TRBJ1-3; D call uncertain. CDR1 is SGHAT, CDR2 FQNNGV, per germline. Trimming removed 5 bases from V and 0 bases from J, with 14 bases in between. The CDR3 totals 16 residues.

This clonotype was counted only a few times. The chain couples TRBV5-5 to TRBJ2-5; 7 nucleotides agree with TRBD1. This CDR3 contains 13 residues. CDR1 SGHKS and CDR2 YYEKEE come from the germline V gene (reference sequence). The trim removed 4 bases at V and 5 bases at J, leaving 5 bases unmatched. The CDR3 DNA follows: TGTGCCAGCAGCCTAGGGACAGCCGAGACCCAGTACTTC. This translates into CASSLGTAETQYF. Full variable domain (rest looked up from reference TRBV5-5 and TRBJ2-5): DAGVTQSPTHLIKTRGQQVTLRCSPISGHKSVSWYQQVLGQGPQFIFQYYEKEERGRGNFPDRFSARQFPNYSSELNVNALLLGDSALYLCASSLGTAETQYFGPGTRLLVL.

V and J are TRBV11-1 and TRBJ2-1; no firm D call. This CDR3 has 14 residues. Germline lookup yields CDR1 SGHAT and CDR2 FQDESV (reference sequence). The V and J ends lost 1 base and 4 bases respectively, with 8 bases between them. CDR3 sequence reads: CASSLEDGYNEQFF. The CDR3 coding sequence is TGTGCCAGCAGCTTAGAAGACGGGTACAATGAGCAGTTCTTC.

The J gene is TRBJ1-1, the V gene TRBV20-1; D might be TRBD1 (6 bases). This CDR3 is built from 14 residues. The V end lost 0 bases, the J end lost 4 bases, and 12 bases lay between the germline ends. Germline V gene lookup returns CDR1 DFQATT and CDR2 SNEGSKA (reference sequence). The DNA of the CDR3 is TGCAGTGCTAGAGATCGGGGACAACCCACTGAAGCTTTCTTT. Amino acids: CSARDRGQPTEAFF.

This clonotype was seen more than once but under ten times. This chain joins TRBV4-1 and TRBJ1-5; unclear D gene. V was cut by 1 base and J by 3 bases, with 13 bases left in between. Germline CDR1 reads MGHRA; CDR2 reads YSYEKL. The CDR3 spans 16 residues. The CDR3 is CASSQADVTFNQPQHF. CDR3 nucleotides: TGCGCCAGCAGCCAAGCCGACGTCACCTTCAATCAGCCCCAGCATTTT.

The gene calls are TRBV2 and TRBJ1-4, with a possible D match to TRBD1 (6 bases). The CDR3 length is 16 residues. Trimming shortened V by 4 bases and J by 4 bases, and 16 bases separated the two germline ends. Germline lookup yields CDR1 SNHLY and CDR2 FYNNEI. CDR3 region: CASSALHRDLNEKLFF. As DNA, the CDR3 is TGTGCCAGCAGTGCCCTACACAGGGATCTTAATGAAAAACTGTTTTTT.

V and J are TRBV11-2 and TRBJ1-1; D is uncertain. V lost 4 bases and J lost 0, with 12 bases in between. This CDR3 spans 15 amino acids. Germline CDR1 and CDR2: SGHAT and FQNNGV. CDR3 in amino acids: CASSSRTEMNTEAFF. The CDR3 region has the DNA TGTGCCAGCAGCTCCCGGACGGAAATGAACACTGAAGCTTTCTTT.

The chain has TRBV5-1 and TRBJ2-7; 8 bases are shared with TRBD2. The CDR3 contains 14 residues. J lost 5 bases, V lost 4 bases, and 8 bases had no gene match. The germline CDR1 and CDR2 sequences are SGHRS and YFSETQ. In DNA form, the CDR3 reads TGCGCCAGCAGCGGGATAGCGGGGACCCACGAGCAGTACTTC. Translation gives CASSGIAGTHEQYF.

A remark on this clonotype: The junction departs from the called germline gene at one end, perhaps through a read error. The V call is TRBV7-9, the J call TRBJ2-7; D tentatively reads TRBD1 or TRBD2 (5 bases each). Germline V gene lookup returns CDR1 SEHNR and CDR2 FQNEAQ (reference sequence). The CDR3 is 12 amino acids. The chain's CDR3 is CVSSRLGDEQYF. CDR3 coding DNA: TGTGTCAGCAGCCGCCTGGGGGACGAGCAGTACTTC.

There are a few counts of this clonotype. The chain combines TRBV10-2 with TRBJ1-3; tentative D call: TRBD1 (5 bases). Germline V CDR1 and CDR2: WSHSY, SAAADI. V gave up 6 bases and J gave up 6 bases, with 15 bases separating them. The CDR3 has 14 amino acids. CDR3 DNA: TGCGCCAGCAGGGAAGGGTGGGGGGTAAACACCATATATTTT. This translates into CASREGWGVNTIYF.

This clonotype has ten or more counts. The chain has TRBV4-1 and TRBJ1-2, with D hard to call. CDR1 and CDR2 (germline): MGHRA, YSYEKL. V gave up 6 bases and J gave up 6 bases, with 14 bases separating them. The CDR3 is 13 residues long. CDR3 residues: CASSRTVTNGYTF. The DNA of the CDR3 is TGCGCCAGCAGTAGAACAGTCACCAATGGCTACACCTTC.